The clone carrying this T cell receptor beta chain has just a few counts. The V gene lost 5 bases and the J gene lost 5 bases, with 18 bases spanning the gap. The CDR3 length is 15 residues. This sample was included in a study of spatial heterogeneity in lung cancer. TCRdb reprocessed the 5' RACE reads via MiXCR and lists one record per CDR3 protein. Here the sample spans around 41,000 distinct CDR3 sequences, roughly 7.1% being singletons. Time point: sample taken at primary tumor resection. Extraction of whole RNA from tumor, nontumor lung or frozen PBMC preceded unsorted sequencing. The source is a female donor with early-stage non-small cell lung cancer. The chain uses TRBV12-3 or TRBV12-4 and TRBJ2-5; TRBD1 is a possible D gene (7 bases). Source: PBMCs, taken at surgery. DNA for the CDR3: TGTGCCAGCAGTGAGAGACAGGGAGGAGGGGAGACCCAGTACTTC. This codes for CASSERQGGGETQYF.